Sequencing of this T cell receptor beta chain was carried out in a study of T cells expressing NK-cell markers. TCRdb reworked the 5' RACE reads into one entry per CDR3 protein, no DNA. The table for this sample gives 350,000 to 400,000 distinct CDR3 sequences. The TCR comes from a woman between 45 and 60 years old in good health. Sequencing used blood T cells: a sorted CD56 or NKG2C T cell subset, CD4+ or CD8+ T cells, or bulk PBMC T cells (not recorded which).

This CDR3 is CASSQPGTNEQFF. The chain employs TRBV6-6 and TRBJ2-1; the D call of TRBD1 rests on TCRdb alone, since no DNA is present to check it. The germline V gene has CDR1 MNHNY and CDR2 SVGAGI (reference sequence). The CDR3 runs 13 residues.